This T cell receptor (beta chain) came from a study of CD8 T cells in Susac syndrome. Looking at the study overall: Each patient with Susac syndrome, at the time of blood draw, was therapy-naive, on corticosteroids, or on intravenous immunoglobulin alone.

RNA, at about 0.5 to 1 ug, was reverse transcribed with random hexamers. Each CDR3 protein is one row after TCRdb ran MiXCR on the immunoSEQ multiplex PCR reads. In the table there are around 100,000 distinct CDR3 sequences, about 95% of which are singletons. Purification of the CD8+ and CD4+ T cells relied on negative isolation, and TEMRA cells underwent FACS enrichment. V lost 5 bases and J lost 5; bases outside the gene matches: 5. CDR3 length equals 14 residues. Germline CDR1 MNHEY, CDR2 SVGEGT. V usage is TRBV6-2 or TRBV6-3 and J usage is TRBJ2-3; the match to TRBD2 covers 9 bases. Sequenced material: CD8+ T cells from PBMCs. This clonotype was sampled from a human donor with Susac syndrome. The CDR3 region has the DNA TGTGCCAGCAGTGGCGGGGGGGCCATAGATACGCAGTATTTT. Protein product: CASSGGGAIDTQYF.